The 13 T cell receptor beta chains below come from one sample, sequenced in a study of sequential checkpoint blockade in melanoma. Sequenced by immunoSEQ multiplex PCR; TCRdb stores in-frame clones only, minus some. The sample lists around 12,000 clones; roughly two thirds were seen once. The treatment here: randomized to nivolumab then ipilimumab (arm A) or the reverse (arm B). Sequencing was performed on CD8+ T cells sorted from blood (inferred from file names), taken from a patient given nivolumab and ipilimumab in sequence. The source of these receptors is a human donor with melanoma.

The table lists this clone with a few counts. The chain couples TRBV28 to TRBJ2-7; a possible D gene is TRBD1 (5 bases). Trimming shortened V by 4 bases and J by 6 bases, and 13 bases separated the two germline ends. Germline V gene sequence: CDR1 MDHEN, CDR2 SYDVKM. This CDR3 contains 13 residues. The CDR3 reads CASSYAGIGEQYF. Here the CDR3 DNA reads TGTGCCAGCAGTTATGCAGGGATCGGCGAGCAGTACTTC.

The chain has TRBV27 and TRBJ2-1; D may be TRBD1 (5 bases). The CDR3 has 19 amino acids. Trimming took 1 base from V and 5 from J, leaving 24 bases between them. Germline CDR1 is MNHEY and CDR2 is SMNVEV (reference sequence). CDR3 nucleotide sequence: TGTGCCAGCAGTTTATTAACTTCCCTACGGCAGGGATTCCACAATGAGCAGTTCTTC. This translates into CASSLLTSLRQGFHNEQFF.

This clone was observed once. This sequence joins TRBV5-1 and TRBJ2-1, with 7 bases aligning to TRBD2. The CDR3 extends over 14 amino acids. The trim removed 5 bases at V and 4 bases at J, leaving 6 bases unmatched. Germline V gives CDR1 SGHRS, CDR2 YFSETQ. The CDR3 sequence: CASSFSGPYNEQFF. The CDR3, as DNA: TGCGCCAGCAGTTTTAGCGGGCCTTACAATGAGCAGTTCTTC.

This CDR3 is CASRLPGQVSYNEQFF. CDR3 DNA sequence: TGTGCAAGTCGCTTACCGGGACAGGTCTCCTACAATGAGCAGTTCTTC. V gene TRBV12-2 combines with J gene TRBJ2-1; the table gives TRBD1 as D, unverified against the DNA. TRBV12-2 is tagged as a pseudogene. This CDR3 is built from 16 residues.

This clone was observed once. This sequence joins TRBV2 and TRBJ2-7; 8 bases agree with TRBD2. Germline lookup yields CDR1 SNHLY and CDR2 FYNNEI. V dropped 4 bases and J dropped 4; count of bases not matched to a gene: 3. CDR3 length equals 13 residues. CDR3 sequence: CASSVAGGYEQYF. The CDR3 nucleotides read TGTGCCAGCAGTGTTGCGGGGGGATACGAGCAGTACTTC.

The chain employs TRBV7-6 and TRBJ2-1; possibly TRBD2 for D (5 bases). V lost 5 bases and J 6 bases, leaving 20 bases between the germline ends. Germline values: CDR1 SGHVS, CDR2 FNYEAQ. The CDR3 extends over 16 amino acids. Written as DNA, the CDR3 is TGTGCCAGCAGCCCCAATGAGAGGGCCTCTGGCAATGAGCAGTTCTTC. The encoded protein is CASSPNERASGNEQFF.

The chain recombines TRBV2 with TRBJ2-2, with 7 nucleotides matching TRBD2. The germline V gene encodes CDR1 SNHLY and CDR2 FYNNEI. The J segment lost 7 bases and the V segment lost 1 base, leaving 3 bases of the junction unmatched. The CDR3 is 14 residues long. The CDR3 reads CASSEGGGGGELFF. CDR3 DNA sequence: TGTGCCAGCAGTGAAGGCGGGGGAGGCGGGGAGCTGTTTTTT.

The V gene is TRBV7-2, the J gene TRBJ2-7; TRBD2 might be the D (6 bases). This CDR3 region has 12 residues. V shed 4 bases and J shed 4 bases, with 8 bases lying between them. Germline V gene lookup returns CDR1 SGHTA and CDR2 FQGNSA. The CDR3 DNA follows: TGTGCCAGCAGCTCGGGACTGTACGAGCAGTACTTC. Its protein is CASSSGLYEQYF.

The chain recombines TRBV6-1 with TRBJ2-1; D is unclear. V shed 3 bases and J shed 6 bases, with 9 bases lying between them. This CDR3 has 13 residues. Germline V gene data show CDR1 as MNHNS and CDR2 as SASEGT. In DNA, the CDR3 is TGTGCCAGCAGTGATTCACAGCTCAATGAGCAGTTCTTC. Its protein is CASSDSQLNEQFF.

The rearrangement links TRBV14 to TRBJ2-1, with no clear D. V lost 11 bases and J 7 bases, leaving 15 bases between the germline ends. The CDR3 loop spans 12 amino acids. CDR1 SGHDN and CDR2 FVKESK come from the germline V gene. The CDR3 nucleotides read TGTGCCGCTCAGGTCCTGGGTAATGAGCAGTTCTTC. Protein sequence: CAAQVLGNEQFF.

This chain links TRBV7-6 with TRBJ2-7; 12 bases are shared with TRBD2. The CDR3 loop spans 13 amino acids. Germline CDR1 and CDR2: SGHVS and FNYEAQ. The J segment lost 6 bases and the V segment lost 5 bases, leaving 2 bases of the junction unmatched. The CDR3 region has the DNA TGTGCCAGCAGCCCGGGACTAGCGGGCGAGCAGTACTTC. As protein: CASSPGLAGEQYF.

The table lists this clone with a few counts. The V gene is TRBV16, the J gene TRBJ1-1; 7 bases align to TRBD1. Germline CDR1 KGHSY, CDR2 FQNENV. Trimming cost V 1 base and J 12 bases; bases outside gene matches: 14. The CDR3 spans 15 residues. DNA of the CDR3: TGTGCCAGCAGCCAATATGGACAGGCGGGGACAGAACCTTTCTTT. It yields the protein CASSQYGQAGTEPFF.

This clone came up a few times. This chain connects TRBV6-4 to TRBJ2-7; 11 positions match TRBD2. The V segment lost 4 bases and the J segment 5 bases; nucleotides outside the gene matches: 7. The CDR3 consists of 15 residues. CDR1 and CDR2 from the germline V gene are MRHNA and SNTAGT. This chain's CDR3 is CASSVIAGGQDEQYF. The DNA of the CDR3 is TGTGCCAGCAGTGTCATAGCGGGAGGGCAGGACGAGCAGTACTTC.